One and the same sample provided the 5 T cell receptor beta chains below, sequenced in a study of blood T cell repertoires in COVID-19. Clones were sequenced by immunoSEQ multiplex PCR, and TCRdb holds only the in-frame ones, with some missing. The sample includes around 52,000 clones, about 83% of them seen just once. The sequencing input was peripheral blood. Receptors originate from a human donor in a cohort sampled during active COVID-19.

The CDR3 nucleotides read TGCGCCAGCAGCCAAGTCCTGGGAGCGGGGGGCCTGGGGGGCGAGCAGTACTTC. Protein: CASSQVLGAGGLGGEQYF. The gene calls are TRBV4-1 and TRBJ2-7, with TRBD2 matching 9 bases. The trim removed 1 base at V and 6 bases at J, leaving 16 bases unmatched. Germline loops: CDR1 MGHRA, CDR2 YSYEKL. There are 18 residues in the CDR3.

V and J are TRBV19 and TRBJ2-3, with D possibly TRBD2 on 6 matching bases. The CDR3 is 15 residues long. The germline V gene encodes CDR1 LNHDA and CDR2 SQIVND (reference sequence). Trimming took 5 bases from V and 2 from J, leaving 14 bases between them. The chain's CDR3 is CASSGAGIPTDTQYF. The CDR3 bases are TGTGCCAGTAGTGGGGCGGGGATCCCCACAGATACGCAGTATTTT.

This clone was counted once. The gene calls are TRBV27 and TRBJ1-2; 10 bases agree with TRBD1. CDR1 and CDR2 from the germline V gene are MNHEY and SMNVEV (reference sequence). The CDR3 extends over 15 amino acids. Trimming took 8 bases from V and 5 from J; bases not matched to a gene: 11. The CDR3 reads CASSGTGASKYGYTF. The DNA for the CDR3 is TGTGCCAGCTCCGGGACAGGGGCCTCGAAATATGGCTACACCTTC.

This chain joins TRBV15 and TRBJ1-2, with a weak D call TRBD1 (6 bases). The CDR3 has 13 amino acids. The germline gives CDR1 LNHNV, CDR2 YYDKDF (reference sequence). Between the trimmed V and J ends, which lost 4 bases and 4 bases, there was a span of 10 bases. This CDR3 reads CATSNRVSYGYTF. As DNA, the CDR3 is TGTGCCACCAGCAACAGGGTTTCCTATGGCTACACCTTC.

This clone appeared a few times. This chain connects TRBV12-5 to TRBJ2-1; 11 positions match TRBD1. There are 14 residues in the CDR3. V trimming: 6 bases; J trimming: 10 bases; junction bases outside the gene matches: 8. Per the germline V gene, CDR1 is LGHNT and CDR2 is FRNRAP. This CDR3 reads CASGAGQGVEEQFF. CDR3 nucleotide sequence: TGTGCTAGTGGCGCGGGACAGGGGGTTGAGGAGCAGTTCTTC.